Each of the 18 T cell receptor beta chains below was sequenced from the same sample in a study of beta chain features in type 1 diabetes. Study-level points and caveats: Across all four CD4+ subsets, people with type 1 diabetes showed modestly shorter TCRB CDR3s.

These receptors have no identified antigens. The investigators reverse transcribed all of the isolated RNA, so they sequenced expressed TCRB transcripts. Generated by immunoSEQ multiplex PCR, the TCRdb table keeps only in-frame clones and is missing some. The profile covers 400,000 or so clones, with about 12% appearing a single time and about 0.01% taken by the ten largest. The material sequenced was naive CD4+ T cells from blood. The receptors shown here come from a young woman with type 1 diabetes.

This chain uses TRBV30 with TRBJ2-5; a weak D match, TRBD1 (6 bases). Germline V gene lookup returns CDR1 GTSNPN and CDR2 SVGIG (reference sequence). The CDR3 is made up of 13 amino acids. Trimming shortened V by 4 bases and J by 3 bases, and 12 bases separated the two germline ends. For the CDR3, the DNA is TGTGCCTGGATACCGGGACAAGAAGAGACCCAGTACTTC. It specifies CAWIPGQEETQYF.

This clone has a handful of counts. This chain joins TRBV4-1 and TRBJ1-1; 7 nucleotides line up with TRBD1. Trimming at V came to 4 bases and at J to 0 bases, leaving 5 bases not matched to a gene. Germline CDR1 is MGHRA and CDR2 is YSYEKL. The CDR3 consists of 15 residues. The CDR3, as DNA: TGCGCCAGCAGCCTTCCGGGACAGATGAACACTGAAGCTTTCTTT. Translating gives CASSLPGQMNTEAFF.

V gene TRBV7-2 combines with J gene TRBJ2-7, with 10 bases lining up with TRBD2. The CDR3 is 15 residues long. Looked up from germline, CDR1 is SGHTA and CDR2 is FQGNSA. The ends lost 5 bases at V and 1 base at J; junction bases unmatched: 5. The CDR3 region has the DNA TGTGCCAGCAGCGGGGCTAGCGGGGGTTCCTACGAGCAGTACTTC. Protein product: CASSGASGGSYEQYF.

The V call is TRBV5-4, the J call TRBJ1-2, with no clear D. Germline V lookup: CDR1 SGHNT, CDR2 YYREEE (reference sequence). Trimming shortened V by 5 bases and J by 1 base, and 15 bases separated the two germline ends. The CDR3 extends over 15 amino acids. DNA for the CDR3: TGTGCCAGCAGTCGGATCGAGGAATTTAACTATGGCTACACCTTC. Translating gives CASSRIEEFNYGYTF.

This clone was picked up a small number of times. This rearrangement joins TRBV6-5 to TRBJ2-1; possible D gene TRBD2, 5 bases. Germline CDR1 and CDR2: MNHEY and SVGAGI. V was pared by 5 bases and J by 9 bases, with 11 bases between. The CDR3 runs 12 residues. CDR3 loop: CASSPGSVEQFF. For the CDR3, the DNA is TGTGCCAGCAGTCCGGGGAGTGTTGAGCAGTTCTTC.

V usage is TRBV2 and J usage is TRBJ2-7; 9 bases are a match to TRBD1. This CDR3 has 14 residues. The germline V gene encodes CDR1 SNHLY and CDR2 FYNNEI. V was pared by 5 bases and J by 0 bases, with 2 bases of the junction left unmatched. CDR3 region: CASSPGQGSYEQYF. The CDR3 bases are TGTGCCAGCAGTCCGGGACAGGGCTCCTACGAGCAGTACTTC.

This clone was counted between two and nine times. The DNA of the CDR3 is TGTGCCAGCAGCAAAGGAAGCGGGCTGTTTTTT. Amino acid sequence: CASSKGSGLFF. The genes are TRBV21-1 and TRBJ2-2; the D call in the table, TRBD2, was not verified against the DNA. TRBV21-1 is described as a pseudogene. This CDR3 contains 11 residues.

V gene TRBV4-2 combines with J gene TRBJ2-3; 8 bases agree with TRBD1. The CDR3 contains 15 residues. The trim removed 4 bases at V and 6 bases at J, leaving 9 bases unmatched. In germline, CDR1 is LGHNA, CDR2 YNFKEQ. The CDR3 region is CASSLGGTGEDTQYF. The CDR3 nucleotides are TGTGCCAGCAGCCTGGGCGGGACAGGAGAGGATACGCAGTATTTT.

In this sample, this clone turned up a few times. This chain connects TRBV5-1 to TRBJ2-7, with 8 bases matching TRBD1. The germline V gene encodes CDR1 SGHRS and CDR2 YFSETQ. The CDR3 has 13 residues. The trim removed 5 bases at V and 3 bases at J, leaving 4 bases unmatched. DNA of the CDR3: TGCGCCAGCAGTTGGACAGGGTTCTACGAGCAGTACTTC. This gives the protein CASSWTGFYEQYF. The whole variable domain, remainder taken from reference TRBV5-1 and TRBJ2-7, is KAGVTQTPRYLIKTRGQQVTLSCSPISGHRSVSWYQQTPGQGLQFLFEYFSETQRNKGNFPGRFSGRQFSNSRSEMNVSTLELGDSALYLCASSWTGFYEQYFGPGTRLTVT.

This clone has a handful of counts. The chain recombines TRBV7-2 with TRBJ2-5; TRBD1 agrees at 8 bases. V trimming: 2 bases; J trimming: 3 bases; junction bases outside the gene matches: 2. The CDR3 contains 14 residues. Germline assignment: CDR1 SGHTA and CDR2 FQGNSA. CDR3 in amino acids: CASSLQQGEETQYF. Here the CDR3 DNA reads TGTGCCAGCAGCTTACAACAGGGGGAAGAGACCCAGTACTTC.

V gene TRBV21-1 combines with J gene TRBJ2-5; the table names TRBD1, a call not compared with the DNA. TRBV21-1 is assigned pseudogene status. CDR3 length: 16 residues. CDR3 bases: TGTGCCAGCAGCAAAAGAAGCAGGGGGGTATTGGAGACCCAGTACTTC. As protein: CASSKRSRGVLETQYF.

This clone was seen only a few times. J is TRBJ1-1 and V is TRBV18; D is uncertain. The CDR3 is 13 residues long. Germline V lookup: CDR1 KGHSH, CDR2 LQKENI. V dropped 5 bases and J dropped 5 bases, with 12 bases sitting between them. CDR3 DNA: TGTGCCAGCTCAGCGGGAAGGGAAACTGAAGCTTTCTTT. Protein sequence: CASSAGRETEAFF.

The chain combines TRBV18 with TRBJ2-3, with 11 bases fitting TRBD2. Trimming at V came to 6 bases and at J to 5 bases, leaving 7 bases not matched to a gene. Germline values: CDR1 KGHSH, CDR2 LQKENI. CDR3 size: 15 residues. CDR3: CASSGLADSGDTQYF. In DNA form, the CDR3 reads TGTGCCAGCTCGGGACTAGCGGACAGTGGAGATACGCAGTATTTT.

This rearrangement joins TRBV11-2 to TRBJ2-7; 8 bases fit TRBD1. CDR1 SGHAT and CDR2 FQNNGV come from the germline V gene. V lost 3 bases and J lost 6; bases outside the gene matches: 7. The CDR3 is 14 amino acids. CDR3 bases: TGTGCCAGCAGCTTTGGACAGGGTCTTGCCGAGCAGTACTTC. Translating gives CASSFGQGLAEQYF.

This rearrangement joins TRBV6-1 to TRBJ1-5; D gene ambiguous. Trimming took 7 bases from V and 9 from J, leaving 10 bases between them. The CDR3 is 11 residues long. Germline V CDR1 and CDR2: MNHNS, SASEGT. The DNA of the CDR3 is TGTGCCAGCAACGATGAGCCGCCCCAGCATTTT. Amino acids: CASNDEPPQHF.

This clone was found a few times. This chain connects TRBV28 to TRBJ2-2; possible D gene TRBD1, 6 bases. The CDR3 consists of 13 residues. The V gene lost 8 bases and the J gene lost 2 bases, with 9 bases spanning the gap. The germline V gene encodes CDR1 MDHEN and CDR2 SYDVKM. Written as DNA, the CDR3 is TGTGCCAGCCTACAGGGAAACACCGGGGAGCTGTTTTTT. It yields the protein CASLQGNTGELFF. Complete variable domain (other parts from reference TRBV28 and TRBJ2-2): DVKVTQSSRYLVKRTGEKVFLECVQDMDHENMFWYRQDPGLGLRLIYFSYDVKMKEKGDIPEGYSVSREKKERFSLILESASTNQTSMYLCASLQGNTGELFFGEGSRLTVL.

This clone was found a few times. J is TRBJ2-6 and V is TRBV5-6; a possible D gene is TRBD2 (5 bases). Germline loops: CDR1 SGHDT, CDR2 YYEEEE. The CDR3 consists of 16 residues. V lost 3 bases and J 2 bases, leaving 12 bases between the germline ends. The DNA for the CDR3 is TGTGCCAGCAGCTCCCTGGGAGTTACTGGGGCCAACGTCCTGACTTTC. Protein product: CASSSLGVTGANVLTF.

In its sample, this clone was seen a few times. V is TRBV19 and J is TRBJ1-5; 7 bases are shared with TRBD1. There are 20 residues in the CDR3. Germline CDR1 LNHDA, CDR2 SQIVND (reference sequence). V was pared by 0 bases and J by 0 bases, with 14 bases of the junction left unmatched. The CDR3 is CASSIDRGTADYYSNQPQHF. In DNA form, the CDR3 reads TGTGCCAGTAGTATAGACCGAGGGACAGCGGACTACTATAGCAATCAGCCCCAGCATTTT.